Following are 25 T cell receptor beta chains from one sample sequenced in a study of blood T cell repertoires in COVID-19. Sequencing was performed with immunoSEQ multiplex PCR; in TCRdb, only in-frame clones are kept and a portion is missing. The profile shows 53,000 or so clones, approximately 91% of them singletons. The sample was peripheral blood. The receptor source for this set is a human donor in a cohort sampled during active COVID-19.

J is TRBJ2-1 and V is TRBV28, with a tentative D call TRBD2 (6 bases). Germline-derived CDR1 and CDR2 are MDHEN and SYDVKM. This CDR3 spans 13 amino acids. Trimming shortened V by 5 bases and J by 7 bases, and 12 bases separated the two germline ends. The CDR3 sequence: CASSAGSVNEQFF. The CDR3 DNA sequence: TGTGCCAGCAGTGCGGGATCCGTGAATGAGCAGTTCTTC.

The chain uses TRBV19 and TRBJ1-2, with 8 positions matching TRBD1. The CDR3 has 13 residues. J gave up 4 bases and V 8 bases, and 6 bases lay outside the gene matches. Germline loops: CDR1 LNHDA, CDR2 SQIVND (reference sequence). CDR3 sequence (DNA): TGTGCCAGTCATATTACAGGGGGCTATGGCTACACCTTC. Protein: CASHITGGYGYTF.

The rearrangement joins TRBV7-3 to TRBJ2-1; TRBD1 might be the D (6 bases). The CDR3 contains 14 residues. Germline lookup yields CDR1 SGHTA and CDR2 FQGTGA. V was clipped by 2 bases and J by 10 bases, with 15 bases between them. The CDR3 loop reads CASSLEPPGTEQFF. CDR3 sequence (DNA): TGTGCCAGCAGCTTAGAGCCTCCCGGGACAGAGCAGTTCTTC.

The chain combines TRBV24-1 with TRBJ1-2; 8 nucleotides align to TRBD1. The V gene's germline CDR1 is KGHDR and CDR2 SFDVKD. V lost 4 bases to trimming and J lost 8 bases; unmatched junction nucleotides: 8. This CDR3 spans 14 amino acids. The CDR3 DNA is TGTGCCACCAGTGACCGGGACAGGAGGGGAGGCTACACCTTC. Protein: CATSDRDRRGGYTF.

Here the CDR3 reads CSAGRTPEAFF. The CDR3 DNA is TGCAGTGCTGGCAGGACACCCGAAGCTTTCTTT. V usage is TRBV20-1 and J usage is TRBJ1-1, with D tentatively TRBD1 (5 bases). V was clipped by 5 bases and J by 8 bases, with 12 bases between them. The germline gives CDR1 DFQATT, CDR2 SNEGSKA (reference sequence). The CDR3 runs to 11 residues.

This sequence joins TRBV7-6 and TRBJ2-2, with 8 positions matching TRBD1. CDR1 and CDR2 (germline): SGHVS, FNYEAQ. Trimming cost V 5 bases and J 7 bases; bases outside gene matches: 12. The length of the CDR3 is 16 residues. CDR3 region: CASSLRQGTGGGELFF. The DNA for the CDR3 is TGTGCCAGCAGCCTCCGACAGGGGACCGGAGGCGGGGAGCTGTTTTTT.

This CDR3 is CATIGGDHSPLHF. The CDR3 coding sequence is TGTGCCACCATAGGGGGCGATCATTCACCCCTCCACTTT. The chain links TRBV12-3 or TRBV12-4 to TRBJ1-6; 7 positions agree with TRBD1. The CDR3 extends over 13 amino acids. The junction had 8 bases not matched to a gene; V was cut back by 10 bases and J by 8 bases.

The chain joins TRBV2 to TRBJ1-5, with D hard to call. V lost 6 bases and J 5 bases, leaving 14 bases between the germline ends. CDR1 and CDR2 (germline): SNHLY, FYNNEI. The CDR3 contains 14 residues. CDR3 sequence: CASSAPGDHQPQHF. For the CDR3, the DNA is TGTGCCAGCAGCGCTCCGGGAGACCATCAGCCCCAGCATTTT.

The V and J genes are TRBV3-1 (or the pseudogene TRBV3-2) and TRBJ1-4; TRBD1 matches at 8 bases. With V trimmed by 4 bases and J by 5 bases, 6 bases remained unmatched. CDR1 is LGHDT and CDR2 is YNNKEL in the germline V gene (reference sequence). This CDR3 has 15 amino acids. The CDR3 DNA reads TGTGCCAGCAGCCCCCGGACAGGGATAAATGAAAAACTGTTTTTT. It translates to CASSPRTGINEKLFF.

The CDR3 region has the DNA TGCGCCAGCAGCCAAGGGGCCATAGACGGTAACTATGGCTACACCTTC. Its protein is CASSQGAIDGNYGYTF. The chain employs TRBV4-1 and TRBJ1-2; D ambiguous. The CDR3 extends over 16 amino acids. V was trimmed by 1 base and J by 1 base, leaving 13 bases between them. Germline CDR1 MGHRA, CDR2 YSYEKL.

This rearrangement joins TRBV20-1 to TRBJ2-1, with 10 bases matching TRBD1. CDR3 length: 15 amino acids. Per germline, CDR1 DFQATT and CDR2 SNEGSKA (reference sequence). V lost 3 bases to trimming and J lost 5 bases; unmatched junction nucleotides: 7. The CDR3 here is CSASSGTGAHNEQFF. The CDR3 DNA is TGCAGTGCTAGTTCCGGGACAGGGGCACACAATGAGCAGTTCTTC.

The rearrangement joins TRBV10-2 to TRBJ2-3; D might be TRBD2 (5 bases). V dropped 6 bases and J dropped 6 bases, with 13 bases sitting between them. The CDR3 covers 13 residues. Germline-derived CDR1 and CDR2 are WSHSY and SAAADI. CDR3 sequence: CASRDLGMDTQYF. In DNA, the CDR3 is TGCGCCAGCAGGGACTTAGGGATGGATACGCAGTATTTT.

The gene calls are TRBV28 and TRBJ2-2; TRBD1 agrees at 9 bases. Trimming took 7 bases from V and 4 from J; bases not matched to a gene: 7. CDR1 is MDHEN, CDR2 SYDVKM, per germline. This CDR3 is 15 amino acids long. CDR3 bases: TGTGCCAGCACCTCTCCGGGACAGGGCACCGGGGAGCTGTTTTTT. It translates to CASTSPGQGTGELFF.

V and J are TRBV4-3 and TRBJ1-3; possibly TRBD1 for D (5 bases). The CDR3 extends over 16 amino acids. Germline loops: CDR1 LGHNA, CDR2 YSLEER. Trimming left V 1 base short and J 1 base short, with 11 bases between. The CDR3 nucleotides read TGCGCCAGCAGCCAAGGAAAGGGGTGGTCTGGAAACACCATATATTTT. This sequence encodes CASSQGKGWSGNTIYF.

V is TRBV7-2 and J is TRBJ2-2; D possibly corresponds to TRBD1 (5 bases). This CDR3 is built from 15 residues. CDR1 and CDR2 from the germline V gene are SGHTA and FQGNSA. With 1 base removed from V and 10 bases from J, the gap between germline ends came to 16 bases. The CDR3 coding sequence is TGTGCCAGCAGCTTAGGTGCGGCAGGGCCGGAGGAGCTGTTTTTT. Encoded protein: CASSLGAAGPEELFF.

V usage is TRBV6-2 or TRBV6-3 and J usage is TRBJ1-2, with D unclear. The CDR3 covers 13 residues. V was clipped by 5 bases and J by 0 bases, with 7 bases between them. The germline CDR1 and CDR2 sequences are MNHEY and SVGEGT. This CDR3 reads CASSNTANYGYTF. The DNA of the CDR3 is TGTGCCAGCAGTAACACAGCTAACTATGGCTACACCTTC.

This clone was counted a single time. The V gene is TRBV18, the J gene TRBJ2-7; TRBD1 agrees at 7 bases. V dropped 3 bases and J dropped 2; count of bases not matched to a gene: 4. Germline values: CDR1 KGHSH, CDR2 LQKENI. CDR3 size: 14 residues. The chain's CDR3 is CASSPAGGAYEQYF. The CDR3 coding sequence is TGTGCCAGCTCACCCGCAGGGGGAGCCTACGAGCAGTACTTC.

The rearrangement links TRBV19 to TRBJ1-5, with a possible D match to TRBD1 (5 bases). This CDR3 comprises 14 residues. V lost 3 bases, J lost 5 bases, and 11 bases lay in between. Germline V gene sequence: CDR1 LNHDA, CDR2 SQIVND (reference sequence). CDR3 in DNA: TGTGCCAGTAGTATGCAGGGTGGTGATCAGCCCCAGCATTTT. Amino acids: CASSMQGGDQPQHF.

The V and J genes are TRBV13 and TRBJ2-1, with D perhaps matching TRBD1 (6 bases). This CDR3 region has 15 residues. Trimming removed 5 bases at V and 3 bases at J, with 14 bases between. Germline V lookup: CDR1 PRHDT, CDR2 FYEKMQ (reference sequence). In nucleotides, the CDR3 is TGTGCCAGCAGCAGGGGGAACCATAACTACAATGAGCAGTTCTTC. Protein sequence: CASSRGNHNYNEQFF.

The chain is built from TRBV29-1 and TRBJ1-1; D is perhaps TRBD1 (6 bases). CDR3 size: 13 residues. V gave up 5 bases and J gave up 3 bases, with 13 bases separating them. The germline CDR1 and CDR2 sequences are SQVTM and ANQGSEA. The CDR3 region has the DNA TGCAGCGTTCAACAGGGCTTGGACACTGAAGCTTTCTTT. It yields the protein CSVQQGLDTEAFF. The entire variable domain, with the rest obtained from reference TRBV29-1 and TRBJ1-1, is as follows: SAVISQKPSRDICQRGTSLTIQCQVDSQVTMMFWYRQQPGQSLTLIATANQGSEATYESGFVIDKFPISRPNLTFSTLTVSNMSPEDSSIYLCSVQQGLDTEAFFGQGTRLTVV.

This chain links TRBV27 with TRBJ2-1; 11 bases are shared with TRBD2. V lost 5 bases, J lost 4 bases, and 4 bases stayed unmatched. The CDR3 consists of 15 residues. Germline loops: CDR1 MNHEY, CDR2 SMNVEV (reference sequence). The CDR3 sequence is CASSPGTSGYNEQFF. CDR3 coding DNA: TGTGCCAGCAGTCCTGGGACTAGCGGATACAATGAGCAGTTCTTC.

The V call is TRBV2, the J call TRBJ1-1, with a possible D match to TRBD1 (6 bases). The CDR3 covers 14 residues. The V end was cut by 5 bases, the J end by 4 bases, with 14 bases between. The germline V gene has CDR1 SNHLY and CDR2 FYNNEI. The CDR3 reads CASSQGEGGTEAFF. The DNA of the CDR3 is TGTGCCAGCAGTCAGGGCGAAGGGGGCACTGAAGCTTTCTTT.

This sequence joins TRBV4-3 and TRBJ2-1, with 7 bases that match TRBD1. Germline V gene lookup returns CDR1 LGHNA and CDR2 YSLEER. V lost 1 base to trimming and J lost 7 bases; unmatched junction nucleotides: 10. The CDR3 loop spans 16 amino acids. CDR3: CASSQVLTGVLNEQFF. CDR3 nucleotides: TGCGCCAGCAGCCAAGTATTAACAGGGGTTTTAAATGAGCAGTTCTTC.

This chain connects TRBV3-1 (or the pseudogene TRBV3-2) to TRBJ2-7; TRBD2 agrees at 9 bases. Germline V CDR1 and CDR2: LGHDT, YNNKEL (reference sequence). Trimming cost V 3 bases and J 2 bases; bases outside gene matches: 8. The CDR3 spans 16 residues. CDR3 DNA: TGTGCCAGCAGCCAGTTTAGACTAGCGGAGACCTACGAGCAGTACTTC. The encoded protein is CASSQFRLAETYEQYF.

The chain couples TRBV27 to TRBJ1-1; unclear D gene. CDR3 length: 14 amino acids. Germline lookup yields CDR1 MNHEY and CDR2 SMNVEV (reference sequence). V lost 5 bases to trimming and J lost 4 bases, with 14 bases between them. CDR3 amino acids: CASSPAPEPTEAFF. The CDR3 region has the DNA TGTGCCAGCAGTCCAGCTCCGGAGCCCACTGAAGCTTTCTTT.